The 29 T cell receptor beta chains below all came from one sample that was sequenced in a study of shared clonotypes between healthy human individuals. Clones were sequenced by immunoSEQ multiplex PCR, and TCRdb holds only the in-frame ones, with some missing. Altogether a few hundred thousand clones are present, roughly 84% being singletons, with the ten largest covering around 15%. Sequencing was carried out using memory CD8+ T cells sorted from blood. Subset denoted: CD45RO+ cells pooled with CCR7-negative TemRA cells. The receptors shown here come from a man aged 18-30 years in good health.

The chain recombines TRBV2 with TRBJ2-7; a possible D gene is TRBD1 (5 bases). V dropped 4 bases and J dropped 2 bases, with 12 bases sitting between them. This CDR3 has 14 amino acids. Germline loops: CDR1 SNHLY, CDR2 FYNNEI. CDR3 sequence reads: CASSGSGYAYEQYF. CDR3 nucleotides: TGTGCCAGCAGTGGGTCAGGGTACGCCTACGAGCAGTACTTC.

The chain carries TRBV7-2 and TRBJ1-2; 9 nucleotides match TRBD1. There are 15 residues in the CDR3. Germline CDR1 and CDR2: SGHTA and FQGNSA. V trimming: 6 bases; J trimming: 4 bases; junction bases outside the gene matches: 9. DNA of the CDR3: TGTGCCAGCAGTCCGCCGGGACAGGGAGGCTATGGCTACACCTTC. This encodes CASSPPGQGGYGYTF.

In this sample, this clone turned up once. This chain joins TRBV27 and TRBJ1-5; 11 nucleotides align to TRBD1. The trim removed 7 bases at V and 6 bases at J, leaving 8 bases unmatched. Germline CDR1 reads MNHEY; CDR2 reads SMNVEV (reference sequence). This CDR3 is 15 amino acids long. The chain's CDR3 is CASIQPGQGVQPQHF. CDR3 bases: TGTGCCAGCATCCAACCGGGACAGGGGGTTCAGCCCCAGCATTTT.

The chain links TRBV27 to TRBJ1-2, with 10 bases aligning to TRBD1. The CDR3 spans 15 residues. Germline trimming cut 5 bases from V and 7 bases from J; bases unmatched to any gene: 10. Germline V lookup: CDR1 MNHEY, CDR2 SMNVEV (reference sequence). CDR3: CASSKGPGQGIGYTF. DNA for the CDR3: TGTGCCAGCAGTAAAGGGCCGGGACAGGGGATTGGCTACACCTTC.

CDR3 protein: CASSQDGTGRMANEKLFF. CDR3 coding DNA: TGCGCCAGCAGCCAAGACGGGACAGGGCGGATGGCTAATGAAAAACTGTTTTTT. The gene calls are TRBV4-1 and TRBJ1-4, with 9 bases fitting TRBD1. Germline V gene sequence: CDR1 MGHRA, CDR2 YSYEKL. The CDR3 loop spans 18 amino acids. The V gene end was trimmed by 0 bases and the J gene end by 3 bases; junction bases not matched to a gene: 8.

A note on this clone: Other DNA sequences of this sample code for an identical CDR3. The genes are TRBV5-1 and TRBJ2-7; D unclear. Germline CDR1 and CDR2: SGHRS and YFSETQ. This CDR3 spans 13 amino acids. V was shortened by 1 base and J by 2 bases, with 7 bases between the two germline ends. The CDR3 spells CASSLTGPYEQYF. The CDR3 DNA reads TGCGCCAGCAGCTTGACCGGTCCCTACGAGCAGTACTTC.

V gene TRBV30 combines with J gene TRBJ2-2; a weak D match, TRBD2 (5 bases). Germline-derived CDR1 and CDR2 are GTSNPN and SVGIG (reference sequence). Trimming stripped 0 bases from V and 4 bases from J, with 9 bases between. There are 14 residues in the CDR3. The DNA for the CDR3 is TGTGCCTGGAGTGTAGAGGGTTTCACCGGGGAGCTGTTTTTT. Translating it yields CAWSVEGFTGELFF. The full variable domain, with the rest looked up from reference TRBV30 and TRBJ2-2, is SQTIHQWPATLVQPVGSPLSLECTVEGTSNPNLYWYRQAAGRGLQLLFYSVGIGQISSEVPQNLSASRPQDRQFILSSKKLLLSDSGFYLCAWSVEGFTGELFFGEGSRLTVL.

This chain links TRBV6-1 with TRBJ1-3, with unresolved D. The CDR3 length is 15 residues. CDR1 and CDR2 (germline): MNHNS, SASEGT. The ends were cut back, 3 bases at V and 1 base at J, with 10 bases in the middle. The CDR3 sequence: CASSDIQGSGNTIYF. In nucleotides, the CDR3 is TGTGCCAGCAGTGATATACAAGGGTCTGGAAACACCATATATTTT.

V gene TRBV5-4 combines with J gene TRBJ2-7; 8 bases map to TRBD1. The length of the CDR3 is 14 residues. The ends lost 6 bases at V and 0 bases at J; junction bases unmatched: 5. Germline assignment: CDR1 SGHNT and CDR2 YYREEE (reference sequence). In DNA, the CDR3 is TGTGCCAGCAACACAGGGGGGAGCTCCTACGAGCAGTACTTC. It is translated as CASNTGGSSYEQYF.

J is TRBJ2-7 and V is TRBV2; the match to TRBD2 covers 7 bases. The junction had 5 bases not matched to a gene; V was cut back by 2 bases and J by 1 base. Germline V gives CDR1 SNHLY, CDR2 FYNNEI. CDR3 length: 15 amino acids. The CDR3 sequence: CASSETGGSSYEQYF. CDR3 in DNA: TGTGCCAGCAGTGAAACGGGGGGATCATCCTACGAGCAGTACTTC.

V is TRBV5-1 and J is TRBJ2-7; 8 bases match TRBD1. CDR1 is SGHRS, CDR2 YFSETQ, per germline. The CDR3 covers 15 residues. The trim removed 2 bases at V and 2 bases at J, leaving 6 bases unmatched. The CDR3 nucleotides read TGCGCCAGCAGCTTTGGGGGGACAGGAGCCTACGAGCAGTACTTC. Translated: CASSFGGTGAYEQYF.

The V call is TRBV13, the J call TRBJ1-1; 9 bases agree with TRBD1. Germline assignment: CDR1 PRHDT and CDR2 FYEKMQ (reference sequence). Unmatched junction bases numbered 11, after V lost 5 bases and J lost 7 bases. The length of the CDR3 is 15 residues. Here the CDR3 reads CASSTGTGRGLEAFF. The CDR3 region has the DNA TGTGCCAGCAGCACGGGGACAGGGCGGGGCCTTGAAGCTTTCTTT.

This chain links TRBV5-6 with TRBJ2-5, with TRBD1 matching 8 bases. From germline, CDR1 is SGHDT and CDR2 YYEEEE. Losses at the gene ends were 0 bases for V and 4 bases for J; bases not matched to a gene: 8. The CDR3 is 16 residues long. The CDR3 is CASSLVPDRVRETQYF. In DNA, the CDR3 is TGTGCCAGCAGCTTGGTTCCGGACAGGGTGAGAGAGACCCAGTACTTC.

The CDR3 sequence is CASLPGRDRALQAFF. The CDR3 DNA follows: TGTGCCAGCCTGCCGGGCCGGGACAGGGCCCTTCAAGCTTTCTTT. This rearrangement joins TRBV27 to TRBJ1-1, with 9 bases aligning to TRBD1. Germline V gene sequence: CDR1 MNHEY, CDR2 SMNVEV (reference sequence). CDR3 length: 15 residues. The V gene end was trimmed by 8 bases and the J gene end by 9 bases; junction bases not matched to a gene: 16.

V usage is TRBV14 and J usage is TRBJ1-2; 7 bases are a match to TRBD1. V lost 4 bases, J lost 6 bases, and 5 bases stayed unmatched. The CDR3 runs to 13 residues. Per the germline V gene, CDR1 is SGHDN and CDR2 is FVKESK. The CDR3 loop reads CASSLPRGNGYTF. CDR3 coding DNA: TGTGCCAGCAGCCTCCCCAGGGGGAATGGCTACACCTTC.

V usage is TRBV7-2 and J usage is TRBJ2-7; no firm D call. The V and J ends lost 2 bases and 7 bases respectively, with 12 bases between them. Germline V gene lookup returns CDR1 SGHTA and CDR2 FQGNSA. The CDR3 totals 13 residues. The CDR3 bases are TGTGCCAGCAGCTTAATAGCCGGTGAGGAGCAGTACTTC. This encodes CASSLIAGEEQYF.

A single count supports this clone. V gene TRBV9 combines with J gene TRBJ2-7, with TRBD1 matching over 10 bases. CDR3 length: 15 residues. V lost 3 bases to trimming and J lost 4 bases; unmatched junction nucleotides: 7. CDR1 and CDR2 from the germline V gene are SGDLS and YYNGEE. Here the CDR3 DNA reads TGTGCCAGCAGCGCCGGGACAGGGGATGGTTACGAGCAGTACTTC. It encodes CASSAGTGDGYEQYF. The full variable domain, rest sourced from reference TRBV9 and TRBJ2-7, is DSGVTQTPKHLITATGQRVTLRCSPRSGDLSVYWYQQSLDQGLQFLIQYYNGEERAKGNILERFSAQQFPDLHSELNLSSLELGDSALYFCASSAGTGDGYEQYFGPGTRLTVT.

This chain uses TRBV5-6 with TRBJ2-5; D uncertain. Trimming removed 4 bases at V and 2 bases at J, with 6 bases between. Per the germline V gene, CDR1 is SGHDT and CDR2 is YYEEEE. This CDR3 has 12 residues. CDR3 amino acids: CASSNLQETQYF. Here the CDR3 DNA reads TGTGCCAGCAGCAACCTTCAAGAGACCCAGTACTTC.

Only one count was recorded for this clone. The chain is built from TRBV5-4 and TRBJ2-7; no reliable D call. V lost 2 bases to trimming and J lost 6 bases, with 12 bases between them. The CDR3 is 13 amino acids. The germline CDR1 and CDR2 sequences are SGHNT and YYREEE (reference sequence). CDR3 nucleotide sequence: TGTGCCAGCAGCTTTACTGGATCGGGCGAGCAGTACTTC. The encoded protein is CASSFTGSGEQYF.

J is TRBJ1-1 and V is TRBV30, with D possibly TRBD1 on 5 matching bases. Germline CDR1 and CDR2: GTSNPN and SVGIG (reference sequence). The V gene lost 5 bases and the J gene lost 7 bases, with 14 bases spanning the gap. The CDR3 spans 12 residues. The CDR3 loop is CAWGHRGFEAFF. The CDR3, as DNA: TGTGCCTGGGGACATAGGGGATTTGAAGCTTTCTTT.

The chain combines TRBV27 with TRBJ2-1; D not certain. From germline, CDR1 is MNHEY and CDR2 SMNVEV (reference sequence). This CDR3 region has 18 residues. V lost 4 bases, J lost 0 bases, and 19 bases lay in between. In nucleotides, the CDR3 is TGTGCCAGCAGTTCACGGACGGCTTTTGCCCGCTCCTACAATGAGCAGTTCTTC. It translates to CASSSRTAFARSYNEQFF.

This clone occurred a few times. The chain's CDR3 is CASRVRAHGEKLFF. In DNA form, the CDR3 reads TGTGCCAGCAGAGTCCGAGCCCACGGGGAAAAACTGTTTTTT. This chain links TRBV28 with TRBJ1-4, with D hard to call. The CDR3 has 14 residues. Germline lookup yields CDR1 MDHEN and CDR2 SYDVKM. The V gene lost 6 bases and the J gene lost 8 bases, with 16 bases spanning the gap.

The sample holds a few counts of this clone. The chain uses TRBV4-1 and TRBJ2-7; tentatively, D is TRBD1 (5 bases). The ends were cut back, 4 bases at V and 1 base at J, with 17 bases in the middle. CDR1 and CDR2 from the germline V gene are MGHRA and YSYEKL. The CDR3 consists of 16 residues. CDR3 bases: TGCGCCAGCAGCCTCAGTCCAGGGTTACCTTCCTACGAGCAGTACTTC. Protein: CASSLSPGLPSYEQYF.

V is TRBV5-8 and J is TRBJ2-3; 15 positions agree with TRBD2. The V segment lost 4 bases and the J segment 2 bases; nucleotides outside the gene matches: 8. Germline V CDR1 and CDR2: SGHTS, YDEGEE. The CDR3 covers 18 residues. The CDR3 nucleotides are TGTGCCAGCAGCCCCGGAGGACTAGCGGGGGGGTACACAGATACGCAGTATTTT. It codes for CASSPGGLAGGYTDTQYF.

The chain recombines TRBV30 with TRBJ2-7; a possible D gene is TRBD1 (5 bases). This CDR3 comprises 15 residues. The V end lost 3 bases, the J end lost 4 bases, and 19 bases lay between the germline ends. Germline V lookup: CDR1 GTSNPN, CDR2 SVGIG (reference sequence). The CDR3 spells CAWSNDRSAPYEQYF. CDR3 nucleotide sequence: TGTGCCTGGAGCAACGACAGATCAGCCCCTTACGAGCAGTACTTC.

The sample holds a few counts of this clone. The chain joins TRBV6-1 to TRBJ2-2; D possibly corresponds to TRBD1 (6 bases). Germline V gene data show CDR1 as MNHNS and CDR2 as SASEGT. V was pared by 4 bases and J by 4 bases, with 13 bases between. The CDR3 has 15 residues. DNA for the CDR3: TGTGCCAGCAGTGTGAACAGGGCGTCCACCGGGGAGCTGTTTTTT. Translation gives CASSVNRASTGELFF.

The chain links TRBV6-5 to TRBJ1-2; weak D call: TRBD1 (6 bases). V was cut by 6 bases and J by 6 bases, with 14 bases left in between. The CDR3 is 13 residues long. Germline assignment: CDR1 MNHEY and CDR2 SVGAGI. This CDR3 reads CASRSGTRDGYTF. CDR3 DNA: TGTGCCAGCAGATCCGGGACAAGAGATGGCTACACCTTC.

The V and J genes are TRBV5-6 and TRBJ2-3; D possibly uses TRBD1 or TRBD2 (6 bases each). CDR1 SGHDT and CDR2 YYEEEE come from the germline V gene. V was cut by 0 bases and J by 1 base, with 12 bases left in between. The CDR3 is 16 amino acids. In nucleotides, the CDR3 is TGTGCCAGCAGCTTGGACACGGGGGCGGGCACAGATACGCAGTATTTT. This sequence encodes CASSLDTGAGTDTQYF.

J is TRBJ2-7 and V is TRBV18; 7 bases are shared with TRBD1. Trimming took 4 bases from V and 3 from J; bases not matched to a gene: 9. The V gene's germline CDR1 is KGHSH and CDR2 LQKENI. The CDR3 spans 15 residues. CDR3 DNA: TGTGCCAGCTCACTCCCGGGACAGCCCAACTACGAGCAGTACTTC. Its translation: CASSLPGQPNYEQYF.